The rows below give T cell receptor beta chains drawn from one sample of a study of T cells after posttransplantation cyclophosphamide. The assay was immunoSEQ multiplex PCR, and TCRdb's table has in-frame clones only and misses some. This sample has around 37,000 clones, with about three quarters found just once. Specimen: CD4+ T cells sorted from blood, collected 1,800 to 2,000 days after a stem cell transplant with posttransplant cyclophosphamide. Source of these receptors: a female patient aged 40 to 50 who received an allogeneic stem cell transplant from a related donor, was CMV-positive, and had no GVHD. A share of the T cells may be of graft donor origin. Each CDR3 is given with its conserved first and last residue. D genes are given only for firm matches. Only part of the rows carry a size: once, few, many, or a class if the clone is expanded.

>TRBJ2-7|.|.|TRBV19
CASSRSISYEQYF
TGTGCCAGTAGTCGGTCTATCTCCTACGAGCAGTACTTC
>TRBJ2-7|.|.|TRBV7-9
CASSPTVSYEQYF
TGTGCCAGCAGTCCCACAGTCTCCTACGAGCAGTACTTC
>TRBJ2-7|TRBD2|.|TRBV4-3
CASSRISGGAYEQYF
TGCGCCAGCAGCCGGATTAGCGGGGGGGCCTACGAGCAGTACTTC
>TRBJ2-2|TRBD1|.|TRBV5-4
CASSFGQENTGELFF
TGTGCCAGCAGCTTTGGACAGGAGAACACCGGGGAGCTGTTTTTT
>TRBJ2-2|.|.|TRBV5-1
CASSLNLQVLGGELFF
TGCGCCAGCAGCTTGAACCTGCAGGTCTTGGGCGGGGAGCTGTTTTTT
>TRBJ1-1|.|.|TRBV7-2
CASSLTGDTEAFF
TGTGCCAGCAGCTTGACGGGAGACACTGAAGCTTTCTTT
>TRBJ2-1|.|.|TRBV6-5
CASSLGAGDHEQFF
TGTGCCAGCAGCCTCGGGGCAGGGGACCATGAGCAGTTCTTC
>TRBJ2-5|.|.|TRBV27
CASSRNAYQETQYF
TGTGCCAGCAGCCGCAACGCGTACCAAGAGACCCAGTACTTC
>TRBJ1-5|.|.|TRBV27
CASSFPDQPQHF
TGTGCCAGCAGTTTTCCAGATCAGCCCCAGCATTTT
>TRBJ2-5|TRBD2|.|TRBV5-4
CASSLPAGDHGETQYF
TGTGCCAGCAGCTTGCCAGCGGGGGATCACGGGGAGACCCAGTACTTC
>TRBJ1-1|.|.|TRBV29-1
CSVEVKGQNTEAFF
TGCAGCGTTGAAGTGAAGGGACAGAACACTGAAGCTTTCTTT
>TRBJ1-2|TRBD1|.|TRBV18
CASSPGQGSGYTF
TGTGCCAGCTCACCTGGACAGGGGTCCGGCTACACCTTC
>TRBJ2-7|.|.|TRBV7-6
CASSLNTPSEQYF
TGTGCCAGCAGCTTAAACACCCCAAGCGAGCAGTACTTC
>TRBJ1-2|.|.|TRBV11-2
CASSSLTGFEYGYTF
TGTGCCAGCAGCTCATTAACAGGGTTTGAATATGGCTACACCTTC
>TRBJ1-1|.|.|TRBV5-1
CASTNPVNTEAFF
TGCGCCAGCACCAATCCAGTGAACACTGAAGCTTTCTTT
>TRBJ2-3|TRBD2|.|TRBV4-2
CASSQESGGASTDTQYF
TGTGCCAGCAGCCAAGAAAGCGGGGGGGCTAGCACAGATACGCAGTATTTT
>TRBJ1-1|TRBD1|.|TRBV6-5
CASSYSGTGGTEAFF
TGTGCCAGCAGTTACTCGGGGACAGGGGGCACTGAAGCTTTCTTT
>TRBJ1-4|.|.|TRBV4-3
CASSQDSPTGTLNEKLFF
TGCGCCAGCAGCCAAGACTCTCCAACCGGGACATTGAATGAAAAACTGTTTTTT
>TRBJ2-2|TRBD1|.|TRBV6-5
CASRAGTGDTGELFF
TGTGCCAGCAGAGCCGGGACAGGGGACACCGGGGAGCTGTTTTTT
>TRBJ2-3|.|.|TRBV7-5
CARSLKLAGVYTDTQYF
TGTGCCAGAAGCTTAAAATTAGCGGGGGTATACACAGATACGCAGTATTTT
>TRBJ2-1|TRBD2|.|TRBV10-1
CASSPTSGGANEQFF
TGCGCCAGCAGCCCGACTAGCGGGGGGGCGAATGAGCAGTTCTTC
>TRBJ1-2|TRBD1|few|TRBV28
CASSLGGAGYYGYTF
TGTGCCAGCAGTCTAGGGGGCGCAGGGTACTATGGCTACACCTTC
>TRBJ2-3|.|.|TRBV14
CASSHRVVGGRTDTQYF
TGTGCCAGCAGCCACCGGGTTGTAGGGGGTAGAACAGATACGCAGTATTTT
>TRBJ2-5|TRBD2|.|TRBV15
CATSRDRRASGNQETQYF
TGTGCCACCAGCAGAGATCGTCGGGCTAGCGGGAACCAAGAGACCCAGTACTTC
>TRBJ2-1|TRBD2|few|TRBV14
CASSPTSGGYSYNEQFF
TGTGCCAGCAGCCCGACTAGCGGGGGCTACTCCTACAATGAGCAGTTCTTC
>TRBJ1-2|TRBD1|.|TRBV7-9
CASSSGQIVDGYTF
TGTGCCAGCAGCTCGGGACAGATTGTCGATGGCTACACCTTC
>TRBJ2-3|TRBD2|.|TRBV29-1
CSARLAGTSTDTQYF
TGCAGCGCTAGACTAGCGGGGACTAGCACAGATACGCAGTATTTT
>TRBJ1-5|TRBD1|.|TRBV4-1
CASSQEDSGTENNQPQHF
TGCGCCAGCAGCCAAGAGGACTCCGGGACAGAAAATAATCAGCCCCAGCATTTT
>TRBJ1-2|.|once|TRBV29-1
CSVERANYGYTF
TGCAGCGTTGAACGCGCGAACTATGGCTACACCTTC
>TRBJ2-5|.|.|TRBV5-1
CASSLEGGGYQETQYF
TGCGCCAGCAGCTTGGAAGGCGGTGGGTACCAAGAGACCCAGTACTTC
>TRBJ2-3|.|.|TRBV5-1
CASSLVITDTQYF
TGCGCCAGCAGCCTAGTGATCACAGATACGCAGTATTTT
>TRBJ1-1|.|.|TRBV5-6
CASSPTIYGTKDTEAFF
TGTGCCAGCAGCCCGACCATATACGGGACAAAAGACACTGAAGCTTTCTTT
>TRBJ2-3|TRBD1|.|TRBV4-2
CASSQDPTGDSTDTQYF
TGTGCCAGCAGCCAAGATCCGACAGGGGATAGCACAGATACGCAGTATTTT
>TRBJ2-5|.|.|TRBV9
CASSVGVQQETQYF
TGTGCCAGCAGCGTGGGAGTCCAGCAAGAGACCCAGTACTTC
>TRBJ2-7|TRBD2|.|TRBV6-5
CATRESGEPYEQYF
TGCGCGACTAGGGAAAGCGGGGAGCCCTACGAGCAGTACTTC
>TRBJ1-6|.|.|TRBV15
CATSSPSSPLHF
TGTGCCACCAGCTCCCCTAGCTCACCCCTCCACTTT
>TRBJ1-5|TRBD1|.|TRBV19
CAIGQGPFQPQHF
TGTGCCATCGGACAGGGGCCGTTCCAGCCCCAGCATTTT
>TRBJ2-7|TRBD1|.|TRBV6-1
CASSAGQGRYEQYF
TGTGCCAGCAGTGCGGGACAGGGCCGCTACGAGCAGTACTTC
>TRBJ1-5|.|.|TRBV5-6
CASSSLASNDQPQHF
TGTGCCAGCAGCTCCCTGGCCTCAAACGATCAGCCCCAGCATTTT
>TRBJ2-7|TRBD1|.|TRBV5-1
CASSLGTGKGQYF
TGCGCCAGCAGCTTAGGGACAGGGAAGGGGCAGTACTTC
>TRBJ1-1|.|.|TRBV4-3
CASSQDTRRTTEAFF
TGCGCCAGCAGCCAAGATACCCGGAGGACCACTGAAGCTTTCTTT
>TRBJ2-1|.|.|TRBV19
CASSTADIYNEQFF
TGTGCCAGTAGCACAGCTGACATTTACAATGAGCAGTTCTTC
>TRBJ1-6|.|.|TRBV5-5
CASSLDPGNNSPLHF
TGTGCCAGCAGCTTGGACCCGGGGAACAATTCACCCCTCCACTTT
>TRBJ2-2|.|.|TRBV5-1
CASSLKGWTMNTGELFF
TGCGCCAGCAGCTTAAAGGGGTGGACCATGAACACCGGGGAGCTGTTTTTT
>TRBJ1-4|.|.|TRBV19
CASSIPGNNEKLFF
TGTGCCAGTAGTATACCGGGGAACAATGAAAAACTGTTTTTT
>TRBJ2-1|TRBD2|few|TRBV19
CASSPGLVNEQFF
TGTGCCAGTAGCCCAGGACTAGTCAATGAGCAGTTCTTC
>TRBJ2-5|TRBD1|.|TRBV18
CASSVDRRGETQYF
TGTGCCAGCTCAGTGGACAGGAGAGGAGAGACCCAGTACTTC